The sequence of this T cell receptor (beta chain) was determined in a study of blood T cell repertoires in COVID-19. Study as a whole: Some COVID-19 samples were acute and others convalescent; all came from the United States, Italy and Spain. From T cells, B-cell-depleted T cells, or PBMCs came the material, which was cDNA or gDNA.

As handled by the study authors: Amplification with reference gene primers provided the estimates of nucleated cell counts. Repertoires were generated with immunoSEQ multiplex PCR, while TCRdb's copy carries only in-frame clones and drops some. That table furnishes V, J and clone size, whereas the DNA furnished D and trimming. The data contain roughly 110,000 clones, 84% of them singletons. The germline V gene has CDR1 SGHTA and CDR2 FQGNSA. This CDR3 has 12 residues. Germline trimming cut 3 bases from V and 8 bases from J; bases unmatched to any gene: 2. The clonotype originates from a human donor in a cohort sampled during active COVID-19. The sequencing sample was made of peripheral blood. This chain connects TRBV7-2 to TRBJ1-1; TRBD1 aligns across 8 bases. The CDR3 coding sequence is TGTGCCAGCAGCTTGGACAGGGTGGAAGCTTTCTTT. Its translation: CASSLDRVEAFF. Looking up the rest from reference TRBV7-2 and TRBJ1-1 gives the full variable domain: GAGVSQSPSNKVTEKGKDVELRCDPISGHTALYWYRQSLGQGLEFLIYFQGNSAPDKSGLPSDRFSAERTGGSVSTLTIQRTQQEDSAVYLCASSLDRVEAFFGQGTRLTVV.